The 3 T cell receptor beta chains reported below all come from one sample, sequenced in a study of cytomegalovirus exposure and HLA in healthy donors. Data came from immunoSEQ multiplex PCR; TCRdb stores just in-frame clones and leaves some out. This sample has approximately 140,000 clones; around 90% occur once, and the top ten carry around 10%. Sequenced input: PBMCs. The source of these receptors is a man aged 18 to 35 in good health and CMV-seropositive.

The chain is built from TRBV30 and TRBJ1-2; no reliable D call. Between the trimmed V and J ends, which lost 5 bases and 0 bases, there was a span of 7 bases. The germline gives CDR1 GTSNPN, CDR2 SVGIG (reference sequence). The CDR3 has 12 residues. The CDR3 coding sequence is TGTGCCTGGGGCCCCACTAACTATGGCTACACCTTC. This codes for CAWGPTNYGYTF.

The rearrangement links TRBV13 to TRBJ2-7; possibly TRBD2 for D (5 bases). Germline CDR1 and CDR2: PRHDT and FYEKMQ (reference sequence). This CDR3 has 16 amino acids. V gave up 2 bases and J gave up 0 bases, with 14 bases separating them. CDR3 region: CASSLMGELLSYEQYF. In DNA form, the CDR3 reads TGTGCCAGCAGCTTAATGGGAGAACTCCTCTCCTACGAGCAGTACTTC.

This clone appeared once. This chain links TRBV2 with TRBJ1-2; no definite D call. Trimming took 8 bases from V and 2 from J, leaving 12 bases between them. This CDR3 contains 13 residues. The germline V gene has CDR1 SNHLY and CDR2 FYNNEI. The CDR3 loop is CASPDAGNYGYTF. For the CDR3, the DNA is TGTGCCAGCCCTGATGCGGGGAACTATGGCTACACCTTC.